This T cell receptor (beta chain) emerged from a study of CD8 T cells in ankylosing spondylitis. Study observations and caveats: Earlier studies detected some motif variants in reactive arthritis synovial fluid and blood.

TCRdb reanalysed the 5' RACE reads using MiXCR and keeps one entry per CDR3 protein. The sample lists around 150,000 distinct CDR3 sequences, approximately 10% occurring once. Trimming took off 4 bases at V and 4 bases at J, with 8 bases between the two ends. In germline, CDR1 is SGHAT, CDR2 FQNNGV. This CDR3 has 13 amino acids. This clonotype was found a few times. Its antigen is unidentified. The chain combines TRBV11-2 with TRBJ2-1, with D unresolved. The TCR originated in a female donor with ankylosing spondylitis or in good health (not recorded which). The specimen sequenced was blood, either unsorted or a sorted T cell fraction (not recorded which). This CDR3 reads CASSSALYNEQFF. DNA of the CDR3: TGTGCCAGCAGCTCCGCGCTGTACAATGAGCAGTTCTTC.